This entry describes one TCR beta chain. In this sample, this clonotype turned up many times. Its antigen is currently not known. Within one base of it there is no much larger clone, and no base qualities were kept. The data stem from a study of CD8+CD57+ T cells in acquired aplastic anemia (dated by TCRdb to about 2018). At the level of the whole study: A mean of roughly 3.2 ug of DNA, ranging from roughly 0.2 to 27.4 ug, was extracted from sorted CD4+ and CD8+ cells. Healthy donor samples averaged approximately 9.8 million reads for CD4+ and fewer than 12 million for CD8+ cells. Points the paper makes about the study in general: About 30 CD8+ CDR3 sequences were found to be shared between patients and controls, but these sequences appeared to be highly expressed in patients and within the immunodominant clones of the patients. CD8+ Simpson's diversity did not differ significantly between patients and healthy controls (P=0.060).

The CDR3 spans 13 residues, from the cysteine through the phenylalanine. The retained sequence is limited to the CDR3, 39 bases, with the frame set at the first base. Based on the germline V gene, the CDR1 and CDR2 sequences are ENHRY and SYGVKD. V is pared back by 0 bases and J by 4 bases, with 6 bases lying between the germline termini. Genomic DNA served as template for TCR beta VDJ combination and CDR3 sequence profiling. TCR repertoire sequencing was run on an Illumina HiSeq 2000. In the paper's pipeline: Repertoire assessment relied on Simpson's diversity index, CDR3 size and DJ length profiles, and TRBV/TRBJ rearrangement plots. The immunodominant clone was defined as the most abundant DNA sequence in deep sequencing data. CDR3 amino acid sequences were screened for sharing across subjects and were compared with published repertoires and the VDJdb database. TCRdb reanalyzed the raw reads on its own, using fastp at Q25 for trimming and MiXCR for clone calling, and kept in-frame beta chains. Identical CDR3 protein sequences are pooled into one entry, listed with their most common genes and DNA. Here the V and J calls rest on TCRdb's processing, not on the authors' analysis. The sample table lists about 160,000 distinct CDR3 sequences, approximately 40% of them with a count of one. The ten largest account for 1.1% of the sample.

In the study, sorted CD4+ and CD8+ blood T cells from patients with severe aplastic anemia and from healthy subjects underwent deep sequencing of TCR repertoires. Ficoll-Paque density gradient centrifugation was used to isolate peripheral blood mononuclear cells. Before DNA extraction, CD4+ and CD8+ T cells were sorted with FACS or magnetic beads. This TCR came from a human donor in good health. Sequencing used sorted CD4+, CD8+, or CD8+CD57+ T cells (not recorded which) from PBMCs. Recombination linked TRBV10-3 to TRBJ2-5; the D segment cannot be called with confidence. The bases read TGTGCCATCAGTGAGTCAGTCTTAGAGACCCAGTACTTC. Its coded protein is CAISESVLETQYF.